One sample yielded the 20 T cell receptor beta chains listed below, sequenced in a study of T cells in localized non-small cell lung cancer. Data came from immunoSEQ multiplex PCR; TCRdb stores just in-frame clones and leaves some out. The sample lists about 13,000 clones, about 30% occurring once. This specimen was lung tumor tissue, taken before any cancer treatment. These receptors all come from a female donor older than 55 with stage I lung adenocarcinoma.

The genes are TRBV9 and TRBJ2-1, with 10 positions matching TRBD2. Germline loops: CDR1 SGDLS, CDR2 YYNGEE. This CDR3 has 16 residues. Trimming cost V 0 bases and J 7 bases; bases outside gene matches: 7. This CDR3 is CASSVGASGSVNEQFF. CDR3 nucleotide sequence: TGTGCCAGCAGCGTAGGGGCTAGCGGGAGTGTGAATGAGCAGTTCTTC. Based on the CDR3 plus reference TRBV9 and TRBJ2-1, the full variable domain is DSGVTQTPKHLITATGQRVTLRCSPRSGDLSVYWYQQSLDQGLQFLIQYYNGEERAKGNILERFSAQQFPDLHSELNLSSLELGDSALYFCASSVGASGSVNEQFFGPGTRLTVL.

The rearrangement links TRBV11-3 to TRBJ2-7, with 9 bases aligning to TRBD1. Germline lookup yields CDR1 SGHNT and CDR2 YENEEA. The CDR3 runs to 14 residues. Trimming took 5 bases from V and 6 from J; bases not matched to a gene: 8. CDR3 protein: CASSIGQGLIEQYF. The CDR3 nucleotides read TGTGCCAGCAGCATCGGACAGGGGTTGATCGAGCAGTACTTC.

This chain joins TRBV30 and TRBJ1-5, with 7 nucleotides matching TRBD1. After removal of 3 bases from V and 1 base from J, the junction contained 3 bases not matched to a gene. Germline assignment: CDR1 GTSNPN and CDR2 SVGIG (reference sequence). The CDR3 has 14 residues. The chain's CDR3 is CAWSFRGSNQPQHF. Here the CDR3 DNA reads TGTGCCTGGAGCTTCAGGGGGAGCAATCAGCCCCAGCATTTT.

This clone occurred many times. This chain joins TRBV6-8 and TRBJ1-2, with TRBD1 identical over 7 bases. V dropped 4 bases and J dropped 4; count of bases not matched to a gene: 0. CDR1 and CDR2 from the germline V gene are MNHGY and SAAAGT. The CDR3 totals 12 residues. In nucleotides, the CDR3 is TGTGCCAGCAGTTGGGACAGCTATGGCTACACCTTC. Protein product: CASSWDSYGYTF.

This clone was seen a handful of times. The rearrangement uses TRBV30 and TRBJ1-3, with 8 bases fitting TRBD1. Germline values: CDR1 GTSNPN, CDR2 SVGIG (reference sequence). The ends lost 8 bases at V and 2 bases at J; junction bases unmatched: 8. The CDR3 runs to 14 residues. CDR3 sequence (DNA): TGTGCCGCCGGACAGGGATTTCCTGGAAACACCATATATTTT. As protein: CAAGQGFPGNTIYF.

Ten or more counts support this clone. The CDR3 sequence is CASSSGQGAYNEQFF. The DNA for the CDR3 is TGTGCCAGCAGCTCCGGACAGGGGGCCTACAATGAGCAGTTCTTC. V and J are TRBV11-3 and TRBJ2-1; 10 nucleotides align to TRBD1. The V gene's germline CDR1 is SGHNT and CDR2 YENEEA. The CDR3 loop spans 15 amino acids. J lost 2 bases, V lost 4 bases, and 2 bases had no gene match.

V usage is TRBV19 and J usage is TRBJ1-4, with D unclear. This CDR3 is built from 13 residues. Germline-derived CDR1 and CDR2 are LNHDA and SQIVND (reference sequence). V was clipped by 4 bases and J by 5 bases, with 8 bases between them. CDR3 amino acids: CASSRRRNEKLFF. The CDR3 nucleotides read TGTGCCAGTAGTAGACGAAGAAATGAAAAACTGTTTTTT.

This chain joins TRBV6-8 and TRBJ1-2; D remains ambiguous. V lost 6 bases to trimming and J lost 8 bases, with 16 bases between them. The CDR3 sequence is 13 residues long. Germline CDR1 is MNHGY and CDR2 is SAAAGT. The DNA for the CDR3 is TGTGCCAGCAGCCACGCCATCTCCCAGGGCTACACCTTC. It translates to CASSHAISQGYTF.

V is TRBV9 and J is TRBJ2-2, with D tentatively TRBD2 (6 bases). CDR3 length equals 17 residues. V dropped 3 bases and J dropped 1 base, with 16 bases sitting between them. The germline V gene encodes CDR1 SGDLS and CDR2 YYNGEE. The CDR3, as DNA: TGTGCCAGCAGCGAAAAAGCAGGGCGGGAGAACACCGGGGAGCTGTTTTTT. Translation gives CASSEKAGRENTGELFF.

This clone was picked up many times. The genes are TRBV6-8 and TRBJ2-1, with TRBD2 matching over 10 bases. The CDR3 consists of 15 residues. CDR1 and CDR2 from the germline V gene are MNHGY and SAAAGT. Trimming removed 5 bases from V and 10 bases from J; junction bases left unmatched: 11. In DNA form, the CDR3 reads TGTGCCAGCAGTCCCGGGACTAGCGTGGGTTGGGAGCAGTTCTTC. The encoded protein is CASSPGTSVGWEQFF.

This chain joins TRBV25-1 and TRBJ1-4, with a possible D match to TRBD1 (6 bases). Germline lookup yields CDR1 MGHDK and CDR2 SYGVNS. The CDR3 is made up of 15 amino acids. Deletions cut 2 bases from V and 5 bases from J, with 12 bases between. Here the CDR3 reads CASSEGDRRNEKLFF. The CDR3 region has the DNA TGTGCCAGCAGTGAAGGCGACAGGAGGAATGAAAAACTGTTTTTT. Full variable domain (remainder filled in from reference TRBV25-1 and TRBJ1-4): EADIYQTPRYLVIGTGKKITLECSQTMGHDKMYWYQQDPGMELHLIHYSYGVNSTEKGDLSSESTVSRIRTEHFPLTLESARPSHTSQYLCASSEGDRRNEKLFFGSGTQLSVL.

This clone occurred many times. The rearrangement uses TRBV7-2 and TRBJ1-2, with D hard to call. V was shortened by 6 bases and J by 5 bases, with 13 bases between the two germline ends. The germline gives CDR1 SGHTA, CDR2 FQGNSA. The CDR3 loop spans 13 amino acids. CDR3 residues: CASSGSSLYGYTF. In nucleotides, the CDR3 is TGTGCCAGCAGTGGAAGCTCATTATATGGCTACACCTTC.

This clone was detected only a few times. The chain uses TRBV6-8 and TRBJ1-2, with a tentative D call TRBD1 (5 bases). Germline V gene data show CDR1 as MNHGY and CDR2 as SAAAGT. The V end lost 4 bases, the J end lost 4 bases, and 10 bases lay between the germline ends. The CDR3 totals 13 residues. DNA for the CDR3: TGTGCCAGCAGTTCAAGAAGGGGCTATGGCTACACCTTC. Its protein is CASSSRRGYGYTF.

There are many counts of this clone. J is TRBJ1-3 and V is TRBV6-8; D not resolved. V was shortened by 6 bases and J by 0 bases, with 12 bases between the two germline ends. CDR1 is MNHGY and CDR2 is SAAAGT in the germline V gene. CDR3 length: 15 amino acids. The CDR3 reads CASRTNPSSGNTIYF. The CDR3 DNA is TGTGCCAGCAGGACAAATCCGAGCTCTGGAAACACCATATATTTT.

V is TRBV6-8 and J is TRBJ1-6, with TRBD1 matching 7 bases. The ends lost 8 bases at V and 7 bases at J; junction bases unmatched: 5. The CDR3 loop spans 13 amino acids. Germline lookup yields CDR1 MNHGY and CDR2 SAAAGT. CDR3 region: CASHRGPNSPLHF. Written as DNA, the CDR3 is TGTGCCAGCCACAGGGGCCCGAATTCACCCCTCCACTTT.

CDR3 nucleotides: TGTGCCAGTAGTTTGGGACTAGCGACCCAAGGGGGGCAGTTCTTC. It translates to CASSLGLATQGGQFF. The chain carries TRBV19 and TRBJ2-1; 10 bases are a match to TRBD2. The CDR3 contains 15 residues. Germline V gene data show CDR1 as LNHDA and CDR2 as SQIVND (reference sequence). The ends lost 5 bases at V and 12 bases at J; junction bases unmatched: 13.

In its sample, this clone ranks as medium-sized. The genes are TRBV11-3 and TRBJ1-4, with TRBD1 matching over 8 bases. There are 14 residues in the CDR3. CDR1 and CDR2 from the germline V gene are SGHNT and YENEEA. Trimming cost V 2 bases and J 5 bases; bases outside gene matches: 1. CDR3 in DNA: TGTGCCAGCAGCTTAAGGACAGGGAATGAAAAACTGTTTTTT. This gives the protein CASSLRTGNEKLFF.

This clone has ten or more counts. The chain carries TRBV11-3 and TRBJ1-1, with TRBD1 identical over 8 bases. The CDR3 length is 15 residues. With V trimmed by 5 bases and J by 0 bases, 5 bases remained unmatched. Germline V gives CDR1 SGHNT, CDR2 YENEEA. The CDR3 loop reads CASSTRTGMNTEAFF. In DNA, the CDR3 is TGTGCCAGCAGCACGCGGACAGGGATGAACACTGAAGCTTTCTTT.

In this sample, this clone turned up many times. The chain has TRBV6-8 and TRBJ1-5; TRBD1 aligns across 11 bases. Germline V gene data show CDR1 as MNHGY and CDR2 as SAAAGT. The CDR3 has 17 amino acids. J lost 3 bases, V lost 4 bases, and 8 bases had no gene match. The CDR3 DNA sequence: TGTGCCAGCAGTTTTCCGGGACAGGGGGTTATCAATCAGCCCCAGCATTTT. It codes for CASSFPGQGVINQPQHF.

The DNA for the CDR3 is TGTGCCAGCCGGGGCGGAGCCTTACAAGAGACCCAGTACTTC. Amino acids: CASRGGALQETQYF. The chain couples TRBV6-8 to TRBJ2-5, with D perhaps matching TRBD1 or TRBD2 (5 bases each). With 8 bases removed from V and 2 bases from J, the gap between germline ends came to 15 bases. Germline CDR1 and CDR2: MNHGY and SAAAGT. This CDR3 has 14 amino acids.